This T cell receptor (beta chain) came from a study of blood T cell repertoires in COVID-19. Background on the study: The study counted Cohort 3 donors as recovered given two negative PCRs, clearance, or symptom resolution.

The CDR3 loop spans 16 amino acids. Germline CDR1 is MDHEN and CDR2 is SYDVKM. Trimming removed 2 bases from V and 5 bases from J, with 13 bases in between. Repertoires were generated with immunoSEQ multiplex PCR, while TCRdb's copy carries only in-frame clones and drops some. Of around 140,000 clones detected, around 82% appear once; the ten largest clones hold approximately 4%. Participant age was roughly 18 to 89 years, and participants resided in fewer than 30 US areas. Sequenced sample: PBMCs or T cells enriched from blood (not recorded which). The sequence was obtained from a man aged 45 to 65 in a cohort exposed to, infected with or recovered from COVID-19 (not recorded which). The chain links TRBV28 to TRBJ1-6, with D unclear. CDR3 sequence: CASSLLGLGNNSPLHF. CDR3 coding DNA: TGTGCCAGCAGTTTACTCGGACTGGGAAATAATTCACCCCTCCACTTT.